This entry features one TCR beta chain sequence. Its antigen is not yet known. Nothing much larger sits one base from this clone, and base qualities are not available. This entry belongs to a study of primary melanoma T cells and metastatic recurrence (dated by TCRdb to the early 2020s). Study-wide context: A total of 150 to 250 primary melanomas made up the cohort, all of stage T2 to T4 and more than 1 mm thick. The study examined whether T-cell fraction and T-cell repertoire clonality in primary melanoma tumors predicted patient outcome. Progression-free survival was the clinical outcome compared against the T-cell fraction measured by TCR beta sequencing. Histopathological grading of tumor-infiltrating lymphocytes was compared with the sequencing-derived T-cell fraction.

Relative to germline, V is missing 2 bases and J is missing 5 bases, with 3 bases of the junction outside any gene match. CDR1 is given as SGHRS and CDR2 as YFSETQ, both from the germline V gene. Reading from cysteine to phenylalanine, the CDR3 counts 14 amino acids. Only CDR3 DNA remains: 42 bases, in frame from the first base. What the study reported, not specific to this receptor: Progression-free survival was reportedly predicted by the tumor T-cell fraction independently of thickness, ulceration, mitotic rate and age. A T-cell fraction greater than 20% appeared to be protective whatever the ulceration status, mitotic rate or nodal disease. Adding T-cell fraction to tumor thickness reportedly improved progression-free survival prediction more than adding any other histopathological variable. The authors framed an effective T-cell-mediated antitumor response in primary melanoma only as a suggestion, not a demonstrated mechanism.

The patients had surgically resected primary melanoma that was considered potentially curable but at risk of metastatic recurrence. The receptor library was made with the immunoSEQ multiplex PCR assay. High-throughput sequencing of the T-cell receptor beta chain was performed on primary melanoma tumor tissue. Per the original workflow: The repertoire analyses covered TCRB CDR3 sharing between samples and the distribution of insertions and deletions. The predictive value of the T-cell fraction was ranked against histopathological variables by a gradient-boosted model. In TCRdb, the immuneACCESS table is reduced to in-frame sequences with V and J assigned. These tables do not hold every clone; where another copy was compared, an unresolved V gene accounts for under half, and the others remain unexplained. The V and J calls and clone size come from that table; D and trimming were worked out from the DNA. This sample gives approximately 1,100 clones in total; 65% to 75% of them show up just once. The ten largest clones take up around 5% of the sample.

The V and J segments used are TRBV5-1 and TRBJ1-1; the central 10 bases match TRBD1. The sample consisted of melanoma tumor tissue. The clonotype originates from a human donor with melanoma. The DNA reads TGCGCCAGCAGCTTCCGGGACAGGGGAACTGAAGCTTTCTTT. Its amino acids are CASSFRDRGTEAFF.